This T cell receptor (beta chain) comes out of a study of cytomegalovirus exposure and HLA in healthy donors (dated by TCRdb to the late 2010s). With respect to the entire study: An earlier analysis of approximately 640 of the donors reported about 250 Gb of sequence data and some 120 million unique TCR beta sequences from about 179 million T cells. Approximately 300 gigabases of sequencing data and approximately 84 million unique TCR sequences were included in an early release covering roughly 600 HLA-typed donors. Typing coverage varied by locus: 629-630 donors for A, B, C, DRB1 and DQB1; approximately 520 for DQA1; more than 600 for DPA1; about 450 for DPB1. Of the approximately 400 genotyped donors, 81% were placed in the genetic ancestry cluster associated with self-reported Caucasian donors. The study aimed to test whether signatures of past pathogen exposure could be identified by cataloging public T cell receptors. In addition to the first cohort of about 650 subjects, a separate validation cohort of approximately 130 different subjects was used. Every repertoire in the discovery cohort had been generated on one and the same sequencing platform. In a later analysis, previously published TCR beta repertoires from roughly 710 donors were re-analyzed and high-resolution HLA genotyping was added so that TCR occurrence patterns could be studied. HLA typing included class I and class II loci at four-digit resolution. Roughly five DR-DQ haplotypes were treated as single units for association and clustering because of strong linkage in the cohort. Donor age, sex, ethnicity and CMV serostatus were collected together with the repertoire data. Using immunosequencing, the study profiled T cell repertoires from 640 or so subjects and related those repertoires to cytomegalovirus serostatus. An earlier analysis of more than 450 of the donors used high-throughput TCR beta sequencing to judge whether each TCR beta V gene segment behaved as functional or pseudogenic. Among about 400 genotyped donors of the cohort, an average of around 220,000 unique TCR beta nucleotide sequences was sequenced per donor, of which 15% to 20% were non-productive. Rather than using new phenotypic data, the later analysis identified candidate immune exposures from TCR beta sequences and from how often those sequences occurred across donors. A later genetic analysis took genome-wide SNP genotypes for about three fifths of the 666 donors and used that subset as a discovery cohort. High-throughput TCR immunosequencing, statistical association of individual TCRs with disease status, and machine learning were combined to predict cytomegalovirus infection status. Findings and caveats that apply to the study as a whole: Because HLA typing was missing for some donors at each locus, association tests included only the typed subset. A later analysis associated 17,000 or so TCR beta sequences with specific HLA alleles at a false discovery rate of 0.05. A further reported finding was that TCR beta sequences accurately predicted the HLA-A and HLA-B alleles for most subjects in the first cohort. According to a later analysis, TCR association rates differed among HLA loci, with DRB1 alleles showing the most associated TCRs and HLA-C alleles showing the fewest. Linkage disequilibrium might explain the correlated functional status among segregating V segments, but an unknown experimental factor could not be excluded. Presence/absence analyses assumed roughly uniform sequencing depth across donors, an assumption that may not hold. In vitro tests confirmed that a few of the cytomegalovirus-associated TCR beta chains recognize cytomegalovirus antigens. In a later genetic analysis, a missense DCLRE1C variant was associated with V-gene and J-gene trimming of TCR beta chains, and the association was replicated in an independent cohort. Compared with equally common non-associated chains, HLA-associated TCR beta chains in a later analysis were more clonally expanded and had lower generation probabilities. According to a later analysis, parvovirus B19, influenza, CMV and Epstein-Barr virus appeared linked to several top co-occurrence clusters. According to a later genetic analysis, donors in an Asian-associated ancestry cluster had fewer N-insertions in productive TCRs than the approximately 670-donor mean. A cluster of highly shared sequence variants was judged likely to be a technical artifact of the sequencing pipeline. According to the authors, the approach could potentially be generalized to other disease states and immunological phenotypes. The only immune exposure information available for the cohort was CMV serostatus. The classifier was reported to diagnose cytomegalovirus status with high specificity and sensitivity in both the original cohort and the validation cohort. Strong co-occurrence of HLA alleles, especially DR and DQ, made assigning TCR associations to individual alleles difficult. Only TCR beta chains were sequenced in this cohort, and the absence of alpha or paired-chain data limited detectable features. Most TCR sequences were seen in very few donors, while some public TCRs were found in many individuals. A total of 150 to 200 TCR beta chains were listed by the study as associated with cytomegalovirus. Some IMGT-functional V segments, including TRBV6-2 and TRBV6-3, could not be distinguished by the 87-base-pair reads and were therefore excluded. An earlier analysis of roughly 570 of the donors showed that most TCR beta V segments appeared in productive rearrangements either about 90% or about 30% of the time, which broadly matched IMGT annotations. According to a later analysis, most CMV-associated TCR beta chains appeared to be HLA-restricted, and the HLA associations seemed to be driven largely by CMV exposure. Because counts were too low, seventeen rarely observed V segments, including chromosome 9 orphons, were excluded from the earlier analysis of around 640 of the donors.

About this clone itself: This receptor's antigen is unknown.

The CDR3 spans 14 residues, from the cysteine through the phenylalanine. The only DNA kept is the CDR3, 42 bases in frame from the first base. Between the V and J ends, shortened by 0 bases and 1 base respectively, the junction contains 6 bases. Per the germline V gene (reference sequence), WNHNN is the CDR1 and SYGVQD is the CDR2. Receptor amplification or capture employed the immunoSEQ multiplex PCR assay. A mixture of 60 forward primers for TCR Vbeta segments and 13 reverse primers for TCR Jbeta segments was used in the multiplex PCR. Amplification of the CDR3 region of rearranged TCR beta genes was performed with a multiplex PCR assay on genomic DNA. The amplified TCR beta libraries were sequenced on the Illumina HiSeq System as 87-base-pair reads. As for the authors' bioinformatics: In a later analysis, 80 million or so unique TCR beta chains were counted across the roughly 670 repertoires, and roughly 9.9 million of these chains were shared by at least two donors. A nearest-neighbor algorithm error-corrected the raw reads and collapsed the reads into unique sequences, merging closely related sequences to remove PCR and sequencing errors. Alignment of CDR3 sequences to IMGT reference sequences was used to assign V, D and J gene segments. Each retained sequence needed at least a six-nucleotide match to both a V gene segment and a J gene segment. A rearrangement counted as productive if the CDR3 had no stop codons and remained in frame with V and J, and every other rearrangement counted as non-productive. Following IMGT convention, CDR3 was defined as the stretch from the second conserved V-encoded cysteine up to the conserved J-encoded phenylalanine. In an earlier analysis of roughly 580 of the donors, sequences lacking an unambiguous match to a single V gene segment were excluded. In an earlier analysis of a few hundred of the donors, V segments were called functional above 56.7% productive rearrangements and were called segregating when the between-donor standard deviation exceeded 5%. A statistical classification framework was built for diagnosing cytomegalovirus status from the catalog of TCR beta chain sequences. A later analysis assigned V and J genes by comparing TCR nucleotide sequences with IMGT/GENE-DB human TR gene sequences. In a later analysis, CDR3 sequences and most-parsimonious VDJ recombination scenarios were assigned using the TCRdist pipeline. A later analysis defined each TCR beta chain by its CDR3 amino acid sequence plus V-gene family, and excluded reads lacking a unique V-gene family. To address suspected cross-contamination and a sequencing artifact, a later analysis removed roughly 580 highly shared, low-generation-probability nucleotide sequences. For each public chain, a later analysis derived a clonal expansion index from normalized ranks of inferred template counts within each repertoire. In a later analysis, generation probabilities were computed with a VDJ recombination model fitted to out-of-frame rearrangements, and the resulting probabilities were checked against IGoR. Hypergeometric tests were used in a later analysis to score TCR-TCR, TCR-HLA and TCR-CMV co-occurrence, with a repertoire-size bias correction applied to the TCR pairs. To estimate false discovery rates, a later analysis permuted the HLA or CMV assignments 20 times. A later analysis grouped co-occurring TCRs with DBSCAN, adding TCRdist sequence similarity when clustering within HLA-allele-positive subsets. Repertoires with fewer than 30,000 or more than 120,000 public chains, plus five repertoires with anomalous nucleotide sharing, were excluded from co-occurrence clustering. The table was pulled from immuneACCESS by TCRdb, which kept in-frame rearrangements only. Such tables lose some clones; where checked, under half of the loss comes from unresolved V genes, and the rest has no known cause. V, J and clone size were drawn from that table, and D and trimming were deduced from the DNA. This specimen's table enumerates some 150,000 clones. Approximately 2% of the sample goes to the ten largest clones.

In total, roughly 670 healthy bone marrow donors made up the cohort. All cohort members were sampled while nominally healthy, although unrecorded immune exposures were likely present. The donor tested CMV seronegative, placing the donor among the approximately 400 seronegative members of the cohort. A peripheral blood sample was collected from each donor, and TCR beta sequencing was performed on peripheral blood mononuclear cells. Genomic DNA extraction from the blood cell samples was performed with the Qiagen DNeasy Blood Extraction Kit. The rearrangement combines TRBV10-1 with TRBJ1-1; the D gene remains uncertain. Sequenced: PBMCs. The source is a woman aged 18-35 years in good health and CMV-seronegative. At the DNA level, the sequence is TGCGCCAGCAGTGAGTCGGCGGGGAACACTGAAGCTTTCTTT. Its amino acids are CASSESAGNTEAFF.